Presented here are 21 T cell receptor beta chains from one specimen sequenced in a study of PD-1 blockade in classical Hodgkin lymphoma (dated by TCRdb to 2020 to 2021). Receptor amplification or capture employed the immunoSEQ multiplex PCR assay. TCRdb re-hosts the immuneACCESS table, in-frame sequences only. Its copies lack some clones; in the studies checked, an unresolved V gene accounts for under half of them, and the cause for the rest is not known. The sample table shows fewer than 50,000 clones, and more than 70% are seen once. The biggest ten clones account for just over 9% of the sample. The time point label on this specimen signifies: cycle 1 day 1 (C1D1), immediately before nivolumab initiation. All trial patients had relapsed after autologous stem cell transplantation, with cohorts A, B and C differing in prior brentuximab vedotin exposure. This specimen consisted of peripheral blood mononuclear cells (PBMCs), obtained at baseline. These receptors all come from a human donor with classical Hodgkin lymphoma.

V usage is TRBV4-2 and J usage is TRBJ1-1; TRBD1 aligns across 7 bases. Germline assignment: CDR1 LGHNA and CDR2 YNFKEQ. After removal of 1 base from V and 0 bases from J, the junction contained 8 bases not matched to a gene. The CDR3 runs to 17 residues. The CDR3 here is CASSQGIGQVMNTEAFF. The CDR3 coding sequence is TGTGCCAGCAGCCAAGGTATAGGACAGGTCATGAACACTGAAGCTTTCTTT.

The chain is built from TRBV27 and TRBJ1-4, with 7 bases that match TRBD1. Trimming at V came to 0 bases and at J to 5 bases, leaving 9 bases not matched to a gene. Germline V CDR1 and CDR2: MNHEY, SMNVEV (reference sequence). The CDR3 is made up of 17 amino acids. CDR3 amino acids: CASSLSRRQGRNEKLFF. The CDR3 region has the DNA TGTGCCAGCAGTTTATCGCGGAGACAGGGTAGGAATGAAAAACTGTTTTTT.

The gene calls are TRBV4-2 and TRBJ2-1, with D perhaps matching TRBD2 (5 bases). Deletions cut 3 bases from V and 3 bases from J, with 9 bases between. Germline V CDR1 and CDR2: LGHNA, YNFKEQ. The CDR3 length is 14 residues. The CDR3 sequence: CASSQEGSYNEQFF. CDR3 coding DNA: TGTGCCAGCAGCCAGGAAGGGAGCTACAATGAGCAGTTCTTC.

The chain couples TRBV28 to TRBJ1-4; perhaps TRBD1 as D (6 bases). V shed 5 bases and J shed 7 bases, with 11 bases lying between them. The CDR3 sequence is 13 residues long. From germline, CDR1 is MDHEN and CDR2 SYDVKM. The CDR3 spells CASSPPRGEKLFF. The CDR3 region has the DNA TGTGCCAGCAGTCCCCCCAGGGGTGAAAAACTGTTTTTT.

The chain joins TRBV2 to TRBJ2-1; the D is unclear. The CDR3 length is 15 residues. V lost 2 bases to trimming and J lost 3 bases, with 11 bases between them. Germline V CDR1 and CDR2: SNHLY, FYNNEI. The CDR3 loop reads CASSESRVGYNEQFF. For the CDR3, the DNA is TGTGCCAGCAGTGAATCGCGTGTTGGCTACAATGAGCAGTTCTTC.

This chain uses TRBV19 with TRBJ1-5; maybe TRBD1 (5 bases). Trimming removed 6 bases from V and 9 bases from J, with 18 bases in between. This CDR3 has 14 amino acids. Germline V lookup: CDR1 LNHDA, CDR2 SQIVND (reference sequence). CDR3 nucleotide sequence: TGTGCCAGTAGCACCGTGAGGGACCACCCGCCCCAGCATTTT. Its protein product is CASSTVRDHPPQHF.

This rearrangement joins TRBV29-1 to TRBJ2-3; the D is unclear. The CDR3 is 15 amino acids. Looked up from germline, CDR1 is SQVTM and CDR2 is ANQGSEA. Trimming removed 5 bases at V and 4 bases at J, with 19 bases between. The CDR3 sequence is CSVYLLWSKSDTQYF. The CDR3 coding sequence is TGCAGCGTTTATCTCTTGTGGAGTAAGTCAGATACGCAGTATTTT.

The CDR3 spells CASSRGGEQYF. The CDR3 DNA reads as TGTGCCAGCAGTCGAGGTGGCGAGCAGTACTTC. The V and J genes are TRBV27 and TRBJ2-5; D unclear. The DNA end is a closer match to TRBJ2-7, so the J assignment may be wrong. The CDR3 is made up of 11 amino acids. Per germline, CDR1 MNHEY and CDR2 SMNVEV (reference sequence).

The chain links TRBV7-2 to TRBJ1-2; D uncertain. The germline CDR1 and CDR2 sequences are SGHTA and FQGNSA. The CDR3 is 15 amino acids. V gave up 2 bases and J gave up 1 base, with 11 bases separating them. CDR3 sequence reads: CASSLISPDNYGYTF. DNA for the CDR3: TGTGCCAGCAGCTTAATCTCCCCGGATAACTATGGCTACACCTTC.

This chain's CDR3 is CASSELEQYF. The CDR3 coding sequence is TGTGCCAGCAGTGAACTCGAGCAGTACTTC. The chain links TRBV2 to TRBJ2-7; D gene unclear. V was shortened by 2 bases and J by 6 bases, with 2 bases between the two germline ends. Germline V CDR1 and CDR2: SNHLY, FYNNEI. There are 10 residues in the CDR3.

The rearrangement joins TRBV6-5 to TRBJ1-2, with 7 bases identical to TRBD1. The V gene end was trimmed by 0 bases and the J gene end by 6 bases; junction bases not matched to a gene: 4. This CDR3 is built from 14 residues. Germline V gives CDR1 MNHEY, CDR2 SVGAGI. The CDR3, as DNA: TGTGCCAGCAGTTACTCGGGGGACAGCGATGGCTACACCTTC. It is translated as CASSYSGDSDGYTF.

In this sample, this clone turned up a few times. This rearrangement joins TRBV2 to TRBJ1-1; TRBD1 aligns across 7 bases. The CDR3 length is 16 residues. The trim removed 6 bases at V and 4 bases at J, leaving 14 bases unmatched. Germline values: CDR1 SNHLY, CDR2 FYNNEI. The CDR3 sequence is CASSSQGGGLFTEAFF. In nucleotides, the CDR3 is TGTGCCAGCAGCTCCCAGGGGGGTGGGTTGTTCACTGAAGCTTTCTTT.

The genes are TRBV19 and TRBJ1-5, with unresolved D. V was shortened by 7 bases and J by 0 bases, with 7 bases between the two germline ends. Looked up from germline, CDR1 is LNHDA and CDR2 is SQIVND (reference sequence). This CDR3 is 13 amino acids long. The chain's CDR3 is CASKAYSNQPQHF. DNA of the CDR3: TGTGCCAGTAAGGCGTATAGCAATCAGCCCCAGCATTTT.

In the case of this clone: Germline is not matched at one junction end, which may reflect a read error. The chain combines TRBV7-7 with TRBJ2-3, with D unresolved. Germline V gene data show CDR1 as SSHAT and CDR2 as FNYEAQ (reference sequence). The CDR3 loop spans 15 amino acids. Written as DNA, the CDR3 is TGTGCTAGCAGCTTAGAGGCAGGAGGCACAGATACGCAGTATTTT. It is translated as CASSLEAGGTDTQYF.

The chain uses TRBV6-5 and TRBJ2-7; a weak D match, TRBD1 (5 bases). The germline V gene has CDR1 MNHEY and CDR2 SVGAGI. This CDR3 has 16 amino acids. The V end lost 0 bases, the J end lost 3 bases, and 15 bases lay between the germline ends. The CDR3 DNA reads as TGTGCCAGCAGTTACTCGCAGGTAGCAGGGTTCTACGAGCAGTACTTC. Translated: CASSYSQVAGFYEQYF.

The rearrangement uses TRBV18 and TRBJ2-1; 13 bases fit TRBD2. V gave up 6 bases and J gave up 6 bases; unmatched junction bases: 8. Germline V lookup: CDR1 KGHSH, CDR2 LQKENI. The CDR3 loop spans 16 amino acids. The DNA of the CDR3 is TGTGCCAGCTCGCAGACTAGCGGGGGGCCCAGCAATGAGCAGTTCTTC. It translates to CASSQTSGGPSNEQFF.

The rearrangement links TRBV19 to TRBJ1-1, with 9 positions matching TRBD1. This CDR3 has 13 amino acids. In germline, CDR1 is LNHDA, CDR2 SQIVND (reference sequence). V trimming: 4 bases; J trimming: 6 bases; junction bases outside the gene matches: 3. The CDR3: CASSRDRAPEAFF. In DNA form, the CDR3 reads TGTGCCAGTAGTAGGGACAGGGCGCCTGAAGCTTTCTTT. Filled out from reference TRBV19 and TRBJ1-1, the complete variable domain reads DGGITQSPKYLFRKEGQNVTLSCEQNLNHDAMYWYRQDPGQGLRLIYYSQIVNDFQKGDIAEGYSVSREKKESFPLTVTSAQKNPTAFYLCASSRDRAPEAFFGQGTRLTVV.

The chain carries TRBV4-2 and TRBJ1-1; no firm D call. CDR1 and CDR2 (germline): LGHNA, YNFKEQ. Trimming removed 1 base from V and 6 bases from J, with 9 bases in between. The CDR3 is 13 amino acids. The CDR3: CASSQVGEAEAFF. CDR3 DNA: TGTGCCAGCAGCCAAGTTGGGGAGGCTGAAGCTTTCTTT.

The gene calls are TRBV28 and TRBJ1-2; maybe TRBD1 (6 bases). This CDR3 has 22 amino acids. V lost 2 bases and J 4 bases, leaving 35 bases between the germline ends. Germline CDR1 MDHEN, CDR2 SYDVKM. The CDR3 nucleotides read TGTGCCAGCAGTTTACTTGATTTCAGTCGTCCTACGGGGGCGGACGTCTCCTATGGCTACACCTTC. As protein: CASSLLDFSRPTGADVSYGYTF.

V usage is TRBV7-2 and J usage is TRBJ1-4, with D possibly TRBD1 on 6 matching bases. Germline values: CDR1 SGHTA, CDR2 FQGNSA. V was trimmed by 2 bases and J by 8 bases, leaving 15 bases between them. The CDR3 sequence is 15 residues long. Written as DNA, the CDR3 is TGTGCCAGCAGCTTATCCGGACAGCCATCGGAAAAACTGTTTTTT. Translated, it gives CASSLSGQPSEKLFF.

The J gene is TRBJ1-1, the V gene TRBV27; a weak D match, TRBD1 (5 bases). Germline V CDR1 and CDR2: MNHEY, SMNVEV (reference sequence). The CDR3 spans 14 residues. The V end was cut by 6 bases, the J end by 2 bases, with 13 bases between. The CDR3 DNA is TGTGCCAGCAGACAACCTCAGGGCAACACTGAAGCTTTCTTT. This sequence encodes CASRQPQGNTEAFF.